The 23 T cell receptor beta chains given below trace back to one sample, sequenced in a study of T cell responses to AZD1222 COVID-19 vaccine. Generated by immunoSEQ multiplex PCR, the TCRdb table keeps only in-frame clones and is missing some. The sample includes some 96,000 clones, nearly 90% of them seen just once. Sequencing used peripheral blood, obtained on day 0 of AZD1222 vaccination. The receptors were gathered from an adult in good health.

The J gene is TRBJ2-7, the V gene TRBV12-3 or TRBV12-4; D possibly corresponds to TRBD2 (6 bases). V lost 3 bases and J lost 12, with 12 bases in between. The CDR3 is 11 amino acids. This CDR3 is CASSLGRGSYF. Written as DNA, the CDR3 is TGTGCCAGCAGTTTGGGTCGGGGGTCGTACTTC.

V is TRBV24-1 and J is TRBJ1-4, with D perhaps matching TRBD1 (6 bases). CDR3 length: 15 amino acids. Looked up from germline, CDR1 is KGHDR and CDR2 is SFDVKD. Trimming left V 2 bases short and J 5 bases short, with 11 bases between. DNA for the CDR3: TGTGCCACCAGTGATTCGGGGGGCGAGAATGAAAAACTGTTTTTT. Protein product: CATSDSGGENEKLFF.

The rearrangement joins TRBV30 to TRBJ2-7, with 11 bases aligning to TRBD1. Unmatched junction bases numbered 3, after V lost 8 bases and J lost 3 bases. The length of the CDR3 is 12 residues. The germline CDR1 and CDR2 sequences are GTSNPN and SVGIG (reference sequence). Here the CDR3 DNA reads TGTGCCGGCGGGACAGGGGGCTACGAGCAGTACTTC. It translates to CAGGTGGYEQYF.

This chain connects TRBV14 to TRBJ1-1, with 9 positions matching TRBD1. CDR1 is SGHDN and CDR2 is FVKESK in the germline V gene. This CDR3 has 15 residues. The ends lost 4 bases at V and 4 bases at J; junction bases unmatched: 7. The DNA for the CDR3 is TGTGCCAGCAGCCCCGTTACAGGGGGCCGCACTGAAGCTTTCTTT. Amino acids: CASSPVTGGRTEAFF.

This chain links TRBV10-3 with TRBJ2-2; D call uncertain. Germline values: CDR1 ENHRY, CDR2 SYGVKD. V lost 3 bases and J lost 2, with 7 bases in between. The CDR3 is made up of 14 amino acids. The CDR3 is CAISDLENTGELFF. CDR3 DNA: TGTGCCATCAGTGACCTGGAAAACACCGGGGAGCTGTTTTTT.

This clone was detected once. This chain links TRBV30 with TRBJ1-2; 8 positions agree with TRBD1. From germline, CDR1 is GTSNPN and CDR2 SVGIG (reference sequence). J lost 4 bases, V lost 0 bases, and 7 bases had no gene match. The CDR3 is made up of 15 amino acids. CDR3 DNA: TGTGCCTGGAGTGTTCTCAGGCAGGGGGCCTATGGCTACACCTTC. Translating gives CAWSVLRQGAYGYTF.

The chain carries TRBV11-2 and TRBJ1-4; D uncertain. Germline values: CDR1 SGHAT, CDR2 FQNNGV. Trimming cost V 2 bases and J 6 bases, with 19 bases left between them. The CDR3 is 17 residues long. For the CDR3, the DNA is TGTGCCAGCAGCTTATTTGCTTGGGCAGATGAGGATGAAAAACTGTTTTTT. It is translated as CASSLFAWADEDEKLFF.

The rearrangement uses TRBV30 and TRBJ2-3; weak D call: TRBD2 (6 bases). The germline gives CDR1 GTSNPN, CDR2 SVGIG (reference sequence). Trimming pared 1 base from V and 5 bases from J, leaving 10 bases between. The CDR3 is made up of 13 amino acids. In nucleotides, the CDR3 is TGTGCCTGGAGTGACGTGGGGGGAGATACGCAGTATTTT. Protein product: CAWSDVGGDTQYF.

This chain uses TRBV18 with TRBJ1-2; no definite D call. V gave up 3 bases and J gave up 7 bases, with 18 bases separating them. Germline CDR1 is KGHSH and CDR2 is LQKENI. This CDR3 is 15 amino acids long. The CDR3 DNA follows: TGTGCCAGCTCACCTGGGCAGCCCCATTCTGCTGGCTACACCTTC. Translation: CASSPGQPHSAGYTF. The whole variable domain, filled in from reference TRBV18 and TRBJ1-2, reads NAGVMQNPRHLVRRRGQEARLRCSPMKGHSHVYWYRQLPEEGLKFMVYLQKENIIDESGMPKERFSAEFPKEGPSILRIQQVVRGDSAAYFCASSPGQPHSAGYTFGSGTRLTVV.

This clone occurred a few times. The V and J genes are TRBV7-6 and TRBJ2-1; D perhaps matches TRBD2 (7 bases). CDR3 length: 16 residues. Looked up from germline, CDR1 is SGHVS and CDR2 is FNYEAQ. The V gene lost 2 bases and the J gene lost 8 bases, with 19 bases spanning the gap. This CDR3 reads CASSLTGGAYGDEQFF. Here the CDR3 DNA reads TGTGCCAGCAGCTTAACGGGGGGCGCTTATGGGGATGAGCAGTTCTTC. Full variable domain (missing parts from reference TRBV7-6 and TRBJ2-1): GAGVSQSPRYKVTKRGQDVALRCDPISGHVSLYWYRQALGQGPEFLTYFNYEAQQDKSGLPNDRFSAERPEGSISTLTIQRTEQRDSAMYRCASSLTGGAYGDEQFFGPGTRLTVL.

The rearrangement joins TRBV7-6 to TRBJ2-2; D gene uncertain. The V gene lost 4 bases and the J gene lost 5 bases, with 5 bases spanning the gap. Germline values: CDR1 SGHVS, CDR2 FNYEAQ. There are 12 residues in the CDR3. In nucleotides, the CDR3 is TGTGCCAGCAGCTCACAAACCGGGGAGCTGTTTTTT. This gives the protein CASSSQTGELFF.

The CDR3 sequence is CASSPVGGRYGYTF. The CDR3 region has the DNA TGTGCCAGCAGCCCCGTTGGGGGGAGGTATGGCTACACCTTC. The rearrangement links TRBV7-2 to TRBJ1-2; D perhaps matches TRBD1 (5 bases). Trimming removed 5 bases at V and 5 bases at J, with 15 bases between. Per germline, CDR1 SGHTA and CDR2 FQGNSA. This CDR3 comprises 14 residues.

The V gene is TRBV25-1, the J gene TRBJ1-5; 12 nucleotides match TRBD1. J gave up 0 bases and V 5 bases, and 5 bases lay outside the gene matches. The CDR3 extends over 17 amino acids. The germline V gene has CDR1 MGHDK and CDR2 SYGVNS. The CDR3 sequence is CASSSGTGGGSNQPQHF. CDR3 DNA: TGTGCCAGCAGTTCTGGGACAGGGGGCGGTAGCAATCAGCCCCAGCATTTT.

The chain carries TRBV7-9 and TRBJ2-6; no reliable D call. The CDR3 runs 15 residues. The V end lost 2 bases, the J end lost 2 bases, and 7 bases lay between the germline ends. Germline V gives CDR1 SEHNR, CDR2 FQNEAQ (reference sequence). The CDR3 coding sequence is TGTGCCAGCAGCTTACGTCCAGCTGGGGCCAACGTCCTGACTTTC. As protein: CASSLRPAGANVLTF.

This clone was picked up one time. The rearrangement joins TRBV9 to TRBJ2-5, with D perhaps matching TRBD2 (6 bases). CDR3 size: 13 residues. V dropped 3 bases and J dropped 5 bases, with 11 bases sitting between them. Germline CDR1 reads SGDLS; CDR2 reads YYNGEE. CDR3 sequence (DNA): TGTGCCAGCAGCGCTACTCGGGGGGAGACCCAGTACTTC. Translating it yields CASSATRGETQYF.

The V call is TRBV2, the J call TRBJ1-4; D gene unclear. From germline, CDR1 is SNHLY and CDR2 FYNNEI. The length of the CDR3 is 10 residues. The ends were cut back, 6 bases at V and 7 bases at J, with 3 bases in the middle. CDR3 region: CASRGEKLFF. CDR3 DNA: TGTGCCAGCAGAGGTGAAAAACTGTTTTTT.

The chain uses TRBV19 and TRBJ1-5, with D possibly matching TRBD1 (5 bases). This CDR3 region has 16 residues. V gave up 7 bases and J gave up 3 bases, with 19 bases separating them. CDR1 is LNHDA, CDR2 SQIVND, per germline (reference sequence). The CDR3 nucleotides are TGTGCCAGTACCAAATGGGTTGGGGGGAACAATCAGCCCCAGCATTTT. This encodes CASTKWVGGNNQPQHF.

This chain connects TRBV6-2 or TRBV6-3 to TRBJ2-6; D is possibly TRBD2 (6 bases). In germline, CDR1 is MNHEY, CDR2 SVGEGT. The CDR3 consists of 16 residues. The germline V and J ends were trimmed by 0 bases and 5 bases, with 11 bases remaining between them. The CDR3 region is CASSYSGGYRANVLTF. The CDR3 bases are TGTGCCAGCAGTTACTCGGGGGGATATAGGGCCAACGTCCTGACTTTC.

The chain recombines TRBV6-2 or TRBV6-3 with TRBJ1-1, with D perhaps matching TRBD1 (5 bases). Germline CDR1 is MNHEY and CDR2 is SVGEGT. V lost 4 bases, J lost 0 bases, and 15 bases lay in between. This CDR3 comprises 16 residues. DNA of the CDR3: TGTGCCAGCAGTTGGACACCTAAGAAAGTGAACACTGAAGCTTTCTTT. It codes for CASSWTPKKVNTEAFF.

The rearrangement joins TRBV7-3 to TRBJ1-1; D is undetermined. Deletions cut 6 bases from V and 3 bases from J, with 11 bases between. Per germline, CDR1 SGHTA and CDR2 FQGTGA. This CDR3 is 13 amino acids long. CDR3 residues: CASRNSFDTEAFF. In DNA, the CDR3 is TGTGCCAGCAGGAACTCGTTTGACACTGAAGCTTTCTTT.

V gene TRBV11-1 combines with J gene TRBJ2-4, with D possibly TRBD1 on 5 matching bases. The CDR3 loop spans 14 amino acids. V lost 5 bases and J lost 0, with 8 bases in between. Looked up from germline, CDR1 is SGHAT and CDR2 is FQDESV (reference sequence). The CDR3 region has the DNA TGTGCCAGCAGCGACAGATTAGCCAAAAACATTCAGTACTTC. It is translated as CASSDRLAKNIQYF. The complete variable domain, with remaining parts taken from reference TRBV11-1 and TRBJ2-4, reads EAEVAQSPRYKITEKSQAVAFWCDPISGHATLYWYRQILGQGPELLVQFQDESVVDDSQLPKDRFSAERLKGVDSTLKIQPAELGDSAMYLCASSDRLAKNIQYFGAGTRLSVL.

V and J are TRBV13 and TRBJ1-1; D is uncertain. Trimming took off 6 bases at V and 0 bases at J, with 14 bases between the two ends. CDR3 length: 15 residues. Looked up from germline, CDR1 is PRHDT and CDR2 is FYEKMQ (reference sequence). Written as DNA, the CDR3 is TGTGCCAGCAGTCACCGAGGACGGTTGAACACTGAAGCTTTCTTT. Its protein is CASSHRGRLNTEAFF.

V usage is TRBV27 and J usage is TRBJ1-5; tentative D call: TRBD1 (6 bases). The CDR3 is 16 residues long. V lost 5 bases and J lost 4, with 18 bases in between. Germline V gene data show CDR1 as MNHEY and CDR2 as SMNVEV (reference sequence). CDR3 region: CASSAYTGMGNQPQHF. The CDR3 DNA follows: TGTGCCAGCAGTGCCTATACAGGGATGGGAAATCAGCCCCAGCATTTT.